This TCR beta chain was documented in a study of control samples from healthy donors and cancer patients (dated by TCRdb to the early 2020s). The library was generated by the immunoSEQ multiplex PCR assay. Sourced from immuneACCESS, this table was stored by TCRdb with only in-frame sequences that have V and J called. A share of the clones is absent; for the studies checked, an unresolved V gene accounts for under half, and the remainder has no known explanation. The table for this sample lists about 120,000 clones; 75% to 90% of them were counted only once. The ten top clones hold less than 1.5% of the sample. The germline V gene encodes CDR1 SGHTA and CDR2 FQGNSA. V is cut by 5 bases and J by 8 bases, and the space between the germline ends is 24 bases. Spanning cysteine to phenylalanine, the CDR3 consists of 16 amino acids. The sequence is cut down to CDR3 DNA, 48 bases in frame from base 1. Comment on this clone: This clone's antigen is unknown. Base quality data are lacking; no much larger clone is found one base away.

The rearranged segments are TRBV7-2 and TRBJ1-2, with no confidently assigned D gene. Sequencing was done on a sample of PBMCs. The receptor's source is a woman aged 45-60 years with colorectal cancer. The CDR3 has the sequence CASSVLWVAGVGGYTF. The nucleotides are TGTGCCAGCAGCGTATTGTGGGTCGCGGGCGTAGGAGGCTACACCTTC.